A selection of T cell receptor beta chains follows, all from one sample in a study of response to subunit inactivated influenza vaccine. TCRdb ran MiXCR on the RT-PCR reads and lists one entry per CDR3 protein. Of about 530,000 distinct CDR3 sequences in the sample, about 12% were seen once. This sample comprised PBMCs from blood, obtained on the day of vaccination. These receptors all stem from a man in his fifties or sixties who received an inactivated influenza vaccine. CDR3s include the opening cysteine and the closing phenylalanine or tryptophan. D genes are given only for firm matches. Some rows mark clone size as missing; the rest say once, few, many or name a class of expanded clone.

CDR3 protein | CDR3 DNA | D gene | J gene | V gene | clone size
CASTRDGNEQFF | TGCGCCAGCACGAGGGACGGGAATGAGCAGTTCTTC | NA | TRBJ2-1 | TRBV5-1 | few
CSAVAGYSYNEQFF | TGCAGTGCTGTAGCGGGGTACTCCTACAATGAGCAGTTCTTC | TRBD2 | TRBJ2-1 | TRBV20-1 | few
CAISSSGREETQYF | TGTGCCATCAGTTCTAGCGGGAGAGAGGAGACCCAGTACTTC | TRBD2 | TRBJ2-5 | TRBV10-3 | many
CSARRLAGAYEQYF | TGCAGTGCTAGGAGACTAGCGGGAGCCTACGAGCAGTACTTC | TRBD2 | TRBJ2-7 | TRBV20-1 | few
CASSAPGEEQYF | TGTGCCAGCTCGGCCCCCGGTGAGGAGCAGTACTTC | NA | TRBJ2-7 | TRBV18 | few
CSVGFGQLGGEQYF | TGCAGCGTTGGATTTGGGCAGTTGGGAGGTGAGCAGTACTTC | NA | TRBJ2-7 | TRBV29-1 | few
CATSRVQVQETQYF | TGTGCCACCAGCAGAGTCCAGGTCCAAGAGACCCAGTACTTC | NA | TRBJ2-5 | TRBV15 | NA
CAWSNTGRTEAFF | TGTGCCTGGAGTAATACAGGGAGGACTGAAGCTTTCTTT | NA | TRBJ1-1 | TRBV30 | NA
CSAPPTLAGRIDEQFF | TGCAGTGCTCCTCCGACTCTAGCGGGGAGGATCGATGAGCAGTTCTTC | TRBD2 | TRBJ2-1 | TRBV20-1 | NA
CASSQGAQAGSGNTIYF | TGCGCCAGCAGCCAAGGCGCACAGGCCGGCTCTGGAAACACCATATATTTT | NA | TRBJ1-3 | TRBV4-3 | NA
CASSPAGRAVNSPLHF | TGTGCCAGCAGTCCCGCGGGCCGGGCAGTGAATTCACCCCTCCACTTT | NA | TRBJ1-6 | TRBV27 | few
CASSLTPGLAGVDDEQYF | TGTGCCAGCAGCTTAACTCCTGGACTAGCGGGAGTGGACGACGAGCAGTACTTC | TRBD2 | TRBJ2-7 | TRBV11-1 | NA
CSAPGLAGSYEQYF | TGCAGTGCGCCGGGACTAGCGGGGTCCTACGAGCAGTACTTC | TRBD2 | TRBJ2-7 | TRBV20-1 | NA
CASSPTDRETQYF | TGTGCCAGCAGCCCTACGGATCGAGAGACCCAGTACTTC | NA | TRBJ2-5 | TRBV11-2 | NA
CASGDRETQYF | TGCGCCAGCGGGGACAGAGAGACCCAGTACTTC | TRBD1 | TRBJ2-5 | TRBV5-1 | few
CTSSWGLAGGQETQYF | TGTACCAGCAGCTGGGGACTAGCGGGAGGACAAGAGACCCAGTACTTC | TRBD2 | TRBJ2-5 | TRBV9 | few
CASSLVLSSYEQYF | TGCGCCAGCAGCTTGGTTCTGAGCTCCTACGAGCAGTACTTC | NA | TRBJ2-7 | TRBV5-1 | few
CSAREGTSVGDEQFF | TGCAGTGCTAGAGAAGGGACTAGCGTAGGGGATGAGCAGTTCTTC | TRBD2 | TRBJ2-1 | TRBV20-1 | NA
CSARVVTSGYFYEQYF | TGCAGTGCTAGAGTCGTGACTAGCGGGTATTTCTACGAGCAGTACTTC | TRBD2 | TRBJ2-7 | TRBV20-1 | NA
CASSQEGGQLYNSPLHF | TGTGCCAGCAGCCAAGAGGGAGGACAGCTTTATAATTCACCCCTCCACTTT | NA | TRBJ1-6 | TRBV4-2 | NA
CASSPSGPFTYEQYF | TGTGCCAGCAGCCCTAGCGGCCCTTTCACCTACGAGCAGTACTTC | TRBD2 | TRBJ2-7 | TRBV27 | many
CASSYTGELFF | TGTGCCAGCAGTTACACCGGGGAGCTGTTTTTT | NA | TRBJ2-2 | TRBV12-3/TRBV12-4 | many
CASSITGQGDAQPQHF | TGTGCCAGTAGTATAACCGGACAGGGGGACGCTCAGCCCCAGCATTTT | TRBD1 | TRBJ1-5 | TRBV19 | few
CASRHGFRGRPNNSPLHF | TGTGCCAGCAGGCACGGATTCAGGGGGCGTCCCAATAATTCACCCCTCCACTTT | TRBD1 | TRBJ1-6 | TRBV6-1 | NA
CASSLFRWGETQYF | TGTGCCAGCAGCTTATTCCGGTGGGGTGAGACCCAGTACTTC | NA | TRBJ2-5 | TRBV7-2 | few
CASSPPGGGGDTQYF | TGTGCCAGCAGCCCACCGGGGGGAGGGGGAGATACGCAGTATTTT | NA | TRBJ2-3 | TRBV4-2 | few